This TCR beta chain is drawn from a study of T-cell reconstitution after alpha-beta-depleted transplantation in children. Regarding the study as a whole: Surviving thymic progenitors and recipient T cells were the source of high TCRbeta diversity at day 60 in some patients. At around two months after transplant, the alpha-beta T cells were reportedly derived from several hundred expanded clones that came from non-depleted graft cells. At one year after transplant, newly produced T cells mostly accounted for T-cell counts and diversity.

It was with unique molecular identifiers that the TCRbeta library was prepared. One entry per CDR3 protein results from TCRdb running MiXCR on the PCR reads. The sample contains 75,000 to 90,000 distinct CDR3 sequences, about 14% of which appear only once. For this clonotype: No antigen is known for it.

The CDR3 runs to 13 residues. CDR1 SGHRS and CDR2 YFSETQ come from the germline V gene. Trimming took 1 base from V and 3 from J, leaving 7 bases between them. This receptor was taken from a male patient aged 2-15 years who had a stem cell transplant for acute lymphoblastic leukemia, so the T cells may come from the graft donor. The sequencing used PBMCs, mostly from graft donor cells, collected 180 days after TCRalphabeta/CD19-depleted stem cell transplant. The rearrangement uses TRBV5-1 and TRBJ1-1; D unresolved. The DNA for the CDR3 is TGCGCCAGCAGCTTGCGCAGTTACACTGAAGCTTTCTTT. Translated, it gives CASSLRSYTEAFF.